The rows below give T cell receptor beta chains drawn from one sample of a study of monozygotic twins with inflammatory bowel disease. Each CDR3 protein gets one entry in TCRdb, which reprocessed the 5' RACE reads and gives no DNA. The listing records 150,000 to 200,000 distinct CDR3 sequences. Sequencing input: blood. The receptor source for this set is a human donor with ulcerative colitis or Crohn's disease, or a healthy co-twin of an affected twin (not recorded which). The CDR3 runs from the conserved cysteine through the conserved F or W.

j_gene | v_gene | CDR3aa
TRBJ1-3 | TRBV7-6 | CASSLASGTDSGNTIYF
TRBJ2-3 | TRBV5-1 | CASSLAIPSTDTQYF
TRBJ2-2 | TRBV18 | CAGSRAGDGTGELFF
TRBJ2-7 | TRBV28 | CASSRPGLPSSYEQNF
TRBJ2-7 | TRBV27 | CASSFRGFSYEQYF
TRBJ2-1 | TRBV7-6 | CASSLVGGRYYDNEQFF
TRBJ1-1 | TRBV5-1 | CASSFLPGQVNTEAFF
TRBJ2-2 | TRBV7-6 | CASRPGLATPGELFF
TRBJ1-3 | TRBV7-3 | CASSLMGGFSGNTIYF
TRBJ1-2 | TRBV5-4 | CASSLRDSSVVYGYTF
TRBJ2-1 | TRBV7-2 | CASSLDPSNEQFF
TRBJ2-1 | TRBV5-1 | CASSLELAGPYNEQFF
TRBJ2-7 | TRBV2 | CASPRRDARSSYEQYF
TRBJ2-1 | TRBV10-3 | CAITGIRNNEQFF
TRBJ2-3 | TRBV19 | CASMDRYAASSTDTQYF
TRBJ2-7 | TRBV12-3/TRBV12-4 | CASSLIAGNSYEQYF
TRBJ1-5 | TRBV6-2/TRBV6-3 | CASSLQGQPQHF
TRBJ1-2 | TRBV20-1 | CSARSGTNYGYTF
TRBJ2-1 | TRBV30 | CAWNYRRASSLFF
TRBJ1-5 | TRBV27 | CASSLSVESNQPQHF
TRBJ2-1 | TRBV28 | CASSGTSIEAGGLINEQFF
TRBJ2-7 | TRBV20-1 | CSADTGPREQYF
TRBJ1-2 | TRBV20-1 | CSAREGRRGYTF
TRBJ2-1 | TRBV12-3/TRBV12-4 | CASTTSGTGIHEQFF
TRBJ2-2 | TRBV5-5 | CASSRDRVYTGELFF
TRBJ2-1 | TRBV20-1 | CSARVLAGVYNGQFF
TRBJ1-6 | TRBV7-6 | CASSPGQGGNSPLHF
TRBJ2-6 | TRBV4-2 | CASSQEGSGANVLTF
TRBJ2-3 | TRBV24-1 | CATSPWATDTQYF
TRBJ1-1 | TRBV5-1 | CASSLVGVTEAFF
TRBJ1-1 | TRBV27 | CASTPSGGYTEASF
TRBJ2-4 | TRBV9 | CASSSQSGLAKNIQYF
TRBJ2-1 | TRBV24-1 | CATSDTALSHEQFF
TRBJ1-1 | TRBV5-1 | CASSTTPDLNTEAFF
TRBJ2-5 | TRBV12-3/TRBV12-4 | CASSFPGDQETQYF
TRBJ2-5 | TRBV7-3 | CASSVSGGATQYF
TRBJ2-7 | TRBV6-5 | CASSNSGTSAFYEQYF
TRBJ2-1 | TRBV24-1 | CATSDPTAPHNEQFF
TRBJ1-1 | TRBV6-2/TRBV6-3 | CASRQSTYAEAFF
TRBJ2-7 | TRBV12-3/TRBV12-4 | CASSFEGATYEQYF
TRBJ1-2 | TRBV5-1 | CASSLGIDRVGYTF
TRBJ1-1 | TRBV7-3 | CASSLWRPLNTEAFF
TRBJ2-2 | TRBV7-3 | CASSWRQGGTGELFF
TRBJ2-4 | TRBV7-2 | CASSLGGSVGNIQYF
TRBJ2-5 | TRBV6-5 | CASTWTSGSLETQYF
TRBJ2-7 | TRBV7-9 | CASKRGGGEQYF
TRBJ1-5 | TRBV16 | CASSPIREGPQHF
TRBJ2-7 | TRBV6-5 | CASSSDRTLLYYEQYF
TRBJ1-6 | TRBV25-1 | CASSPGDGGRSPLHF
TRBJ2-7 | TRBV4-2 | CASSQAGQTYEQYF
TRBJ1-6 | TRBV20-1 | CSARRGRGSYNSPLHF
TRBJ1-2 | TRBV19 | CASSSQGRFYGYTF
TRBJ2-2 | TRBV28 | CASSFWQTYTGELFF
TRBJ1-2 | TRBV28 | CASSLVQNYGYTF